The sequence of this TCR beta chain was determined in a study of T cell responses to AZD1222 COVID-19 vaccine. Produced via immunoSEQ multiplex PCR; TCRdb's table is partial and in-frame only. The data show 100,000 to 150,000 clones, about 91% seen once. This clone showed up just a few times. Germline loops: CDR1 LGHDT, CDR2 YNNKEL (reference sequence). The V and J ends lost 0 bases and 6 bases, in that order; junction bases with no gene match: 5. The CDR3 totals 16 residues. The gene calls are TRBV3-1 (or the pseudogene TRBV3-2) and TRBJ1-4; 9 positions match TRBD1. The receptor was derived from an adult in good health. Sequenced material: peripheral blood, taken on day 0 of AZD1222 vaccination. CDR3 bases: TGTGCCAGCAGCCAAGATACCGGGACAGGGTATGAAAAACTGTTTTTT. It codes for CASSQDTGTGYEKLFF.